Here is one T cell receptor (beta chain) with its context. The antigen remains unidentified. These data come from a study of CD8 T cells in Susac syndrome. TCR beta was sequenced from blood CD8+ and CD4+ T cells. In contrast to the negatively isolated CD8+ and CD4+ T cells, TEMRA cells were FACS-enriched. General study points: The number of individuals included in the study's TCR sequencing and HLA analysis was acknowledged as relatively small.

Germline assignment: CDR1 KGHSH and CDR2 LQKENI. The CDR3 covers 14 residues. After removal of 3 bases from V and 9 bases from J, the junction contained 2 bases not matched to a gene. When the RNA was reverse transcribed, random hexamers were used with an input of roughly 0.45 to 1 ug. Across 54 Vbeta and 13 Jbeta, immunoSEQ multiplex PCR amplified TCR beta CDR3. TCRdb called the immunoSEQ multiplex PCR reads again in MiXCR, with one record for every CDR3 protein. Here the sample spans roughly 120,000 distinct CDR3 sequences, less than 95% being singletons. The sample consisted of CD4+ T cells from PBMCs. This receptor was taken from a human donor in good health. The chain has TRBV18 and TRBJ1-6, with 10 bases matching TRBD1. CDR3 sequence (DNA): TGTGCCAGCTCACCGGGACAGGGGAGTTCACCCCTCCACTTT. Amino acids: CASSPGQGSSPLHF.